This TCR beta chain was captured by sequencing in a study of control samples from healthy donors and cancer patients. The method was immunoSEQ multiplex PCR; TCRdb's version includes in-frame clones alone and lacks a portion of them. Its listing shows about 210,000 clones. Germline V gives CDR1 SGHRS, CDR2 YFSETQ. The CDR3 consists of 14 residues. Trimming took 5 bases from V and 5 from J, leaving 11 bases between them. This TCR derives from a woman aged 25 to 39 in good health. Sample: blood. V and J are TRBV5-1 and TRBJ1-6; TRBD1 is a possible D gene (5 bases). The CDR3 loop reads CASSTGRDNSPLHF. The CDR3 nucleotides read TGCGCCAGCAGTACAGGACGGGATAATTCACCCCTCCACTTT.